The 15 T cell receptor beta chains given below trace back to one sample, sequenced in a study of PD-L1 blockade in urothelial cancer. Assay: immunoSEQ multiplex PCR; the TCRdb copy retains only in-frame clones and omits some. The sample yields more than 35,000 clones, roughly a third seen once. Sample: tumor tissue, taken before atezolizumab (anti-PD-L1) treatment. The receptors were sampled from a man in his fifties or sixties with urothelial cancer.

The CDR3 sequence is CASSPDRGGEQYF. The CDR3 DNA sequence: TGTGCCAGCAGCCCCGACAGGGGCGGCGAGCAGTACTTC. The gene calls are TRBV16 and TRBJ2-7; 8 nucleotides line up with TRBD1. Trimming removed 4 bases from V and 6 bases from J; junction bases left unmatched: 5. Germline-derived CDR1 and CDR2 are KGHSY and FQNENV. This CDR3 is built from 13 residues.

This clone was seen ten or more times. J is TRBJ1-5 and V is TRBV9; D remains unclear. V shed 3 bases and J shed 1 base, with 8 bases lying between them. Germline CDR1 is SGDLS and CDR2 is YYNGEE. The CDR3 spans 14 residues. The CDR3 region has the DNA TGTGCCAGCAGCGCGGGAAACAGCAATCAGCCCCAGCATTTT. Amino acids: CASSAGNSNQPQHF.

This clone was seen a few times. The chain uses TRBV6-8 and TRBJ1-5; D is unresolved. Germline V gene data show CDR1 as MNHGY and CDR2 as SAAAGT. The CDR3 has 15 residues. Between the trimmed V and J ends, which lost 6 bases and 0 bases, there was a span of 12 bases. The CDR3 DNA reads TGTGCCAGCAGCTCTGACAAAGCTAGCAATCAGCCCCAGCATTTT. Protein: CASSSDKASNQPQHF.

The count of this clone is one. CDR3 region: CASSRLGGRTDTQYF. The CDR3 nucleotides are TGCGCCAGCAGTAGACTAGGGGGGAGGACAGATACGCAGTATTTT. The V gene is TRBV10-2, the J gene TRBJ2-3; D is perhaps TRBD1 or TRBD2 (6 bases each). This CDR3 is built from 15 residues. V lost 5 bases and J 3 bases, leaving 15 bases between the germline ends. Germline-derived CDR1 and CDR2 are WSHSY and SAAADI.

This chain uses TRBV29-1 with TRBJ2-1; 9 nucleotides match TRBD2. Per the germline V gene, CDR1 is SQVTM and CDR2 is ANQGSEA. The CDR3 length is 12 residues. J was trimmed by 5 bases and V by 5 bases; bases with no gene match: 1. CDR3 loop: CSVSSGNNEQFF. The CDR3 DNA reads as TGCAGCGTTTCTAGCGGGAACAATGAGCAGTTCTTC.

Concerning this clone: Distinct nucleotide sequences in the sample also encode this CDR3. This sequence joins TRBV30 and TRBJ1-2, with D unclear. Trimming left V 0 bases short and J 4 bases short, with 9 bases between. The V gene's germline CDR1 is GTSNPN and CDR2 SVGIG (reference sequence). The CDR3 is 13 amino acids. The CDR3 spells CAWSVRRAYGYTF. CDR3 in DNA: TGTGCCTGGAGTGTACGTAGGGCCTATGGCTACACCTTC.

In its sample, this clone was seen many times. This chain links TRBV6-8 with TRBJ2-5; D is uncertain. This CDR3 region has 14 residues. Trimming took off 5 bases at V and 5 bases at J, with 15 bases between the two ends. CDR1 and CDR2 from the germline V gene are MNHGY and SAAAGT. The CDR3 DNA is TGTGCCAGCAGTCTGGGTGGGGTGGGGGAGACCCAGTACTTC. It is translated as CASSLGGVGETQYF.

V is TRBV1 and J is TRBJ2-1. TRBV1 is designated a pseudogene. The CDR3 length is 12 residues. The CDR3 nucleotides are TGCGCCAGCAGCCAAGATGGGGATGAGCAGTTCTTC. It encodes CASSQDGDEQFF.

The chain links TRBV5-1 to TRBJ2-7; 9 positions match TRBD2. CDR3 length: 16 amino acids. Unmatched junction bases numbered 8, after V lost 4 bases and J lost 0 bases. Germline CDR1 reads SGHRS; CDR2 reads YFSETQ. The CDR3 DNA sequence: TGCGCCAGCAGCCCGGGAGGTAGCGGGAGCTCCTACGAGCAGTACTTC. This sequence encodes CASSPGGSGSSYEQYF.

This clone turned up a few times. This chain connects TRBV28 to TRBJ1-2, with 7 bases matching TRBD1. CDR1 and CDR2 from the germline V gene are MDHEN and SYDVKM. The length of the CDR3 is 14 residues. V lost 7 bases, J lost 6 bases, and 11 bases stayed unmatched. The CDR3 sequence: CASTIGTVGNGYTF. CDR3 nucleotide sequence: TGTGCCAGCACCATTGGGACAGTTGGGAATGGCTACACCTTC.

This clone was counted a few times. The chain carries TRBV11-3 and TRBJ2-3; D not resolved. CDR1 and CDR2 from the germline V gene are SGHNT and YENEEA. Trimming pared 6 bases from V and 1 base from J, leaving 11 bases between. The CDR3 extends over 14 amino acids. This CDR3 reads CASSSYLRTDTQYF. The CDR3 DNA sequence: TGTGCCAGCAGTTCGTACTTACGCACAGATACGCAGTATTTT. The complete variable domain, with remaining parts taken from reference TRBV11-3 and TRBJ2-3, reads EAGVVQSPRYKIIEKKQPVAFWCNPISGHNTLYWYLQNLGQGPELLIRYENEEAVDDSQLPKDRFSAERLKGVDSTLKIQPAELGDSAVYLCASSSYLRTDTQYFGPGTRLTVL.

This chain links TRBV19 with TRBJ1-2; D unresolved. Germline V CDR1 and CDR2: LNHDA, SQIVND (reference sequence). Trimming pared 5 bases from V and 2 bases from J, leaving 9 bases between. This CDR3 has 13 residues. Here the CDR3 reads CASSSDTNYGYTF. The CDR3 DNA sequence: TGTGCCAGTAGTTCCGACACCAACTATGGCTACACCTTC.

This rearrangement joins TRBV19 to TRBJ1-1; D perhaps matches TRBD1 (5 bases). Trimming removed 6 bases from V and 1 base from J, with 24 bases in between. The CDR3 is made up of 18 amino acids. The germline V gene has CDR1 LNHDA and CDR2 SQIVND (reference sequence). In DNA, the CDR3 is TGTGCCAGTAGCCAGAACGCCGGCGGGGCCGGAGGGAACACTGAAGCTTTCTTT. It codes for CASSQNAGGAGGNTEAFF.

This clone was observed a single time. This rearrangement joins TRBV19 to TRBJ1-2; the D gene is possibly TRBD1 (6 bases). Trimming pared 10 bases from V and 1 base from J, leaving 10 bases between. Germline CDR1 reads LNHDA; CDR2 reads SQIVND (reference sequence). The CDR3 sequence is 12 residues long. CDR3 residues: CATQQGNYGYTF. DNA for the CDR3: TGTGCCACTCAACAGGGTAACTATGGCTACACCTTC.

The chain employs TRBV6-8 and TRBJ1-2; D is perhaps TRBD1 (5 bases). The CDR3 loop spans 12 amino acids. The V end was cut by 0 bases, the J end by 7 bases, with 6 bases between. Germline assignment: CDR1 MNHGY and CDR2 SAAAGT. CDR3 protein: CASSYSGTGYTF. The CDR3 region has the DNA TGTGCCAGCAGTTACTCAGGGACTGGCTACACCTTC.